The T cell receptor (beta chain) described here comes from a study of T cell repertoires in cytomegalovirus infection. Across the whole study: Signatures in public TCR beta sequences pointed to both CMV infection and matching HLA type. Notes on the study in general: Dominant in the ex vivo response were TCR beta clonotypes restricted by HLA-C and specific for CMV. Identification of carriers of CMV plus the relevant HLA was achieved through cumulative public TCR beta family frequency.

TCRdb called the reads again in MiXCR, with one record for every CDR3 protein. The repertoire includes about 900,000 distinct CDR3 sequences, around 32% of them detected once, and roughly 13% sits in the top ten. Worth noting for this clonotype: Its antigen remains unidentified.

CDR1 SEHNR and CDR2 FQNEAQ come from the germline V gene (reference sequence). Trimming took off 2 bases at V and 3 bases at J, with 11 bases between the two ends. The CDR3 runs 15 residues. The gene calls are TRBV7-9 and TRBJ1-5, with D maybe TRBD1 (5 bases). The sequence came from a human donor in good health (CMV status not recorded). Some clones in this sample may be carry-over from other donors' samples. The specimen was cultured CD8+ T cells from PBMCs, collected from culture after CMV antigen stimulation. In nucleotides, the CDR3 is TGTGCCAGCAGCTTATCTGACAGTAACAATCAGCCCCAGCATTTT. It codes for CASSLSDSNNQPQHF.